The 23 T cell receptor beta chains listed next were all sequenced from one sample in a study of molecular identifiers for immune sequencing clone quantification. TCRdb re-analysed the PCR reads in MiXCR, keeping a single row per CDR3 protein. Altogether about half a million distinct CDR3 sequences are present, roughly 23% being singletons, with the ten largest covering around 0.84%. Source material: naive CD8+ T cells from blood, with Jurkat cell RNA spiked in. Subset indicated: FACS-sorted CD8+CD4-CCR7+CD45RA+ naive T cells. The receptors here all came from a human donor in good health. Some libraries in this study had Jurkat cell RNA spiked in.

The V call is TRBV6-1, the J call TRBJ2-2, with D hard to call. Between the trimmed V and J ends, which lost 10 bases and 3 bases, there was a span of 12 bases. Germline CDR1 MNHNS, CDR2 SASEGT. The CDR3 has 13 residues. CDR3 residues: CATAIAHTGELFF. The CDR3 region has the DNA TGTGCCACCGCTATTGCGCACACCGGGGAGCTGTTTTTT.

This clonotype was observed a handful of times. This chain links TRBV30 with TRBJ1-2, with no clear D. V was shortened by 0 bases and J by 6 bases, with 5 bases between the two germline ends. Germline V gives CDR1 GTSNPN, CDR2 SVGIG (reference sequence). The CDR3 consists of 11 residues. The CDR3 loop reads CAWSVADGYTF. The CDR3 DNA sequence: TGTGCCTGGAGTGTAGCCGATGGCTACACCTTC.

This clonotype appeared once. It may be a read error: a sequence one base away is much more abundant. The V call is TRBV20-1, the J call TRBJ1-2; 8 nucleotides match TRBD1. V lost 0 bases, J lost 4 bases, and 13 bases stayed unmatched. This CDR3 comprises 17 residues. Germline values: CDR1 DFQATT, CDR2 SNEGSKA (reference sequence). The CDR3 DNA reads TGCAGTGCTAGAGAACACATTGGACAGGGAGTGTCCTATGGCTACACCTTC. Its protein is CSAREHIGQGVSYGYTF.

This clonotype was seen only a few times. The V and J genes are TRBV6-5 and TRBJ1-1; TRBD1 matches at 8 bases. V lost 6 bases, J lost 5 bases, and 8 bases stayed unmatched. This CDR3 spans 14 amino acids. Looked up from germline, CDR1 is MNHEY and CDR2 is SVGAGI. The CDR3: CASRPRGRRTEAFF. The CDR3 nucleotides are TGTGCCAGCAGACCCAGGGGGCGGAGAACTGAAGCTTTCTTT.

This clonotype was recorded a few times. The chain couples TRBV5-8 to TRBJ2-1; 7 bases map to TRBD2. The V and J ends lost 1 base and 9 bases, in that order; junction bases with no gene match: 25. CDR3 size: 20 residues. Germline V lookup: CDR1 SGHTS, CDR2 YDEGEE. The CDR3 spells CASSLLYGFGGRGPGAEQFF. In DNA, the CDR3 is TGTGCCAGCAGCTTGTTGTACGGGTTTGGCGGGAGAGGGCCCGGGGCTGAGCAGTTCTTC.

This clonotype was found a few times. Here the CDR3 reads CSADREGSPLHF. CDR3 bases: TGCAGTGCCGACAGGGAGGGTTCACCCCTCCACTTT. The rearrangement joins TRBV20-1 to TRBJ1-6; 7 bases line up with TRBD1. J lost 9 bases, V lost 6 bases, and 5 bases had no gene match. The CDR3 spans 12 residues. CDR1 and CDR2 from the germline V gene are DFQATT and SNEGSKA (reference sequence).

Comment on this clonotype: Given a much more abundant clone one base away, this may be a read error. The genes are TRBV7-6 and TRBJ2-7; weak D call: TRBD2 (5 bases). Germline values: CDR1 SGHVS, CDR2 FNYEAQ. The CDR3 contains 13 residues. CDR3 sequence (DNA): TGTGCCGGCAGCTTAGTCCCCGGGAACGAGCAGTACTTC. This translates into CAGSLVPGNEQYF.

The chain joins TRBV28 to TRBJ1-5, with 9 bases that match TRBD1. J gave up 7 bases and V 7 bases, and 11 bases lay outside the gene matches. This CDR3 contains 15 residues. CDR1 is MDHEN and CDR2 is SYDVKM in the germline V gene. This CDR3 reads CASTTTRDRAQPQHF. Here the CDR3 DNA reads TGTGCCAGCACCACCACGAGGGACAGGGCCCAGCCCCAGCATTTT.

This clonotype has more than one count but fewer than ten. The V and J genes are TRBV4-3 and TRBJ2-1; D gene ambiguous. Looked up from germline, CDR1 is LGHNA and CDR2 is YSLEER. V lost 4 bases and J 1 base, leaving 17 bases between the germline ends. This CDR3 spans 17 amino acids. The CDR3 DNA is TGCGCCAGCAGCCCTAACGAGTACAGAAGATCCTACAATGAGCAGTTCTTC. It translates to CASSPNEYRRSYNEQFF.

Ten or more counts support this clonotype. V is TRBV19 and J is TRBJ2-7, with D maybe TRBD2 (5 bases). Germline V gene data show CDR1 as LNHDA and CDR2 as SQIVND (reference sequence). V was cut by 1 base and J by 4 bases, with 11 bases left in between. The CDR3 length is 14 residues. CDR3 amino acids: CASSIGSGLYEQYF. In DNA, the CDR3 is TGTGCCAGTAGTATAGGGTCCGGACTTTACGAGCAGTACTTC.

A remark on this clonotype: A read error may explain this, as a much larger clone is one base away. The CDR3 DNA is TGCAGCGTTCGGATAGGTACGCAGTATTTT. Translation gives CSVRIGTQYF. The chain joins TRBV29-1 to TRBJ2-3; D gene uncertain. V was pared by 5 bases and J by 8 bases, with 8 bases between. Per germline, CDR1 SQVTM and CDR2 ANQGSEA. This CDR3 is 10 amino acids long.

Ten or more counts support this clonotype. V is TRBV6-5 and J is TRBJ1-1; TRBD1 aligns across 7 bases. The CDR3 sequence is 15 residues long. Germline V CDR1 and CDR2: MNHEY, SVGAGI. V lost 0 bases to trimming and J lost 6 bases; unmatched junction nucleotides: 7. CDR3 loop: CASSYSTGAGAEAFF. CDR3 DNA sequence: TGTGCCAGCAGTTACTCAACAGGGGCTGGCGCTGAAGCTTTCTTT.

At least ten counts were recorded for this clonotype. The gene calls are TRBV19 and TRBJ2-1; a weak D match, TRBD2 (6 bases). V lost 3 bases and J 10 bases, leaving 13 bases between the germline ends. The CDR3 has 13 amino acids. Per germline, CDR1 LNHDA and CDR2 SQIVND (reference sequence). CDR3 sequence: CASSIVSGREQFF. DNA of the CDR3: TGTGCCAGTAGTATCGTCAGTGGGAGGGAGCAGTTCTTC.

V usage is TRBV29-1 and J usage is TRBJ2-1; TRBD2 might be the D (7 bases). The CDR3 covers 14 residues. The V and J ends lost 7 bases and 4 bases respectively, with 17 bases between them. Looked up from germline, CDR1 is SQVTM and CDR2 is ANQGSEA. The CDR3 nucleotides read TGCAGCGCATCGGGGGGCGGGGGATACAATGAGCAGTTCTTC. Translating gives CSASGGGGYNEQFF.

The rearrangement joins TRBV7-9 to TRBJ2-2; TRBD1 or TRBD2 may be the D gene (6 bases each). V was shortened by 5 bases and J by 6 bases, with 16 bases between the two germline ends. The CDR3 spans 15 residues. The germline V gene encodes CDR1 SEHNR and CDR2 FQNEAQ (reference sequence). The CDR3 sequence: CASSRAAGEAGELFF. CDR3 DNA: TGTGCCAGCAGCCGGGCGGCAGGGGAGGCCGGGGAGCTGTTTTTT. Full variable domain (remainder filled in from reference TRBV7-9 and TRBJ2-2): DTGVSQNPRHKITKRGQNVTFRCDPISEHNRLYWYRQTLGQGPEFLTYFQNEAQLEKSRLLSDRFSAERPKGSFSTLEIQRTEQGDSAMYLCASSRAAGEAGELFFGEGSRLTVL.

Many counts were recorded for this clonotype. CDR3 amino acids: CASSPRTGGYGYTF. For the CDR3, the DNA is TGTGCCAGCAGCCCGCGGACAGGGGGGTATGGCTACACCTTC. The chain joins TRBV7-9 to TRBJ1-2; 10 bases align to TRBD1. Germline CDR1 reads SEHNR; CDR2 reads FQNEAQ (reference sequence). V lost 5 bases and J lost 5; bases outside the gene matches: 5. This CDR3 is built from 14 residues.

The rearrangement joins TRBV4-1 to TRBJ1-1; TRBD1 matches at 9 bases. V shed 0 bases, J shed 0 bases, and the junction held 5 bases outside the gene matches. Germline CDR1 MGHRA, CDR2 YSYEKL. CDR3 size: 17 residues. This CDR3 is CASSQEWTGDMNTEAFF. The CDR3 coding sequence is TGCGCCAGCAGCCAAGAGTGGACAGGGGATATGAACACTGAAGCTTTCTTT.

This clonotype has only one observation. The chain joins TRBV11-2 to TRBJ2-3; D gene ambiguous. V lost 1 base and J 6 bases, leaving 8 bases between the germline ends. In germline, CDR1 is SGHAT, CDR2 FQNNGV. The CDR3 runs 13 residues. The CDR3 DNA sequence: TGTGCCAGCAGCTTAGTGTTGCGTGATACGCAGTATTTT. Protein sequence: CASSLVLRDTQYF.

This clonotype has a count of ten or more. This sequence joins TRBV7-9 and TRBJ2-7, with D perhaps given as TRBD1 or TRBD2 (6 bases each). In germline, CDR1 is SEHNR, CDR2 FQNEAQ (reference sequence). The CDR3 has 15 residues. Trimming took off 3 bases at V and 3 bases at J, with 15 bases between the two ends. This CDR3 is CASSLGASAIYEQYF. DNA of the CDR3: TGTGCCAGCAGCTTGGGGGCTAGCGCCATCTACGAGCAGTACTTC.

This clonotype was counted ten times or more. The genes are TRBV4-1 and TRBJ2-7; 10 bases agree with TRBD2. The J segment lost 6 bases and the V segment lost 0 bases, leaving 11 bases of the junction unmatched. Germline loops: CDR1 MGHRA, CDR2 YSYEKL. The CDR3 extends over 17 amino acids. As DNA, the CDR3 is TGCGCCAGCAGCCAAGATATGATAGCGGGGGGTCCCGGCGAGCAGTACTTC. Protein: CASSQDMIAGGPGEQYF.

J is TRBJ2-7 and V is TRBV7-6, with 13 bases fitting TRBD2. With 1 base clipped from V and 7 bases from J, the junction kept 13 bases outside the gene matches. Germline V CDR1 and CDR2: SGHVS, FNYEAQ. The CDR3 is 18 residues long. The CDR3 region has the DNA TGTGCCAGCAGCTTAGTTTCCCCGACTAGCGGGAGGACGGGGGAGCAGTACTTC. This sequence encodes CASSLVSPTSGRTGEQYF.

This chain uses TRBV4-1 with TRBJ2-5; 7 bases are shared with TRBD2. There are 15 residues in the CDR3. The V gene's germline CDR1 is MGHRA and CDR2 YSYEKL. Trimming removed 0 bases from V and 1 base from J; junction bases left unmatched: 2. CDR3 sequence reads: CASSQDWGGQETQYF. Here the CDR3 DNA reads TGCGCCAGCAGCCAAGATTGGGGGGGCCAAGAGACCCAGTACTTC.

The chain links TRBV28 to TRBJ1-5, with D perhaps TRBD1 (6 bases). The CDR3 contains 14 residues. Looked up from germline, CDR1 is MDHEN and CDR2 is SYDVKM. V shed 7 bases and J shed 4 bases, with 14 bases lying between them. The CDR3 spells CASIIQGFNQPQHF. CDR3 nucleotide sequence: TGTGCCAGCATCATACAGGGATTTAATCAGCCCCAGCATTTT.